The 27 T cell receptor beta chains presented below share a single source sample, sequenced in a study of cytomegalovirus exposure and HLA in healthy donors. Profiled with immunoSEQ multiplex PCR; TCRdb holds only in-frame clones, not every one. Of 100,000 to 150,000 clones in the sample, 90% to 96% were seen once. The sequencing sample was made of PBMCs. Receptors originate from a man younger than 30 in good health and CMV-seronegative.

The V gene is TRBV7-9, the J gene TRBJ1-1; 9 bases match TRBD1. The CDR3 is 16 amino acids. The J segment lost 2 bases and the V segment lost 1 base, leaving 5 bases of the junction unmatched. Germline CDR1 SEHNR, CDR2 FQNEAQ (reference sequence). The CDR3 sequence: CASSLDPGQGNTEAFF. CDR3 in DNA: TGTGCCAGCAGCTTAGACCCGGGACAGGGAAACACTGAAGCTTTCTTT.

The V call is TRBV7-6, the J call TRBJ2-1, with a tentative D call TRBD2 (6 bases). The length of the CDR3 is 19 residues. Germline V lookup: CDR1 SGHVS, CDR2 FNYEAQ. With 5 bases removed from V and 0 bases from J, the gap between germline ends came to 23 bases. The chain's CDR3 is CASSKPIHPNGSSYNEQFF. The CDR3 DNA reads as TGTGCCAGCAGCAAACCGATCCATCCTAACGGGAGCTCCTACAATGAGCAGTTCTTC.

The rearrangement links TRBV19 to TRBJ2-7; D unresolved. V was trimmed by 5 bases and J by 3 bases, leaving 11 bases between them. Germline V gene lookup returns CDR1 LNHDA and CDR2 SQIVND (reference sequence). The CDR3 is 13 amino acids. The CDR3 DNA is TGTGCCAGTAGTCCCCTCGGAGTCTACGAGCAGTACTTC. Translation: CASSPLGVYEQYF. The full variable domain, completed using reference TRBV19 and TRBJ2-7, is DGGITQSPKYLFRKEGQNVTLSCEQNLNHDAMYWYRQDPGQGLRLIYYSQIVNDFQKGDIAEGYSVSREKKESFPLTVTSAQKNPTAFYLCASSPLGVYEQYFGPGTRLTVT.

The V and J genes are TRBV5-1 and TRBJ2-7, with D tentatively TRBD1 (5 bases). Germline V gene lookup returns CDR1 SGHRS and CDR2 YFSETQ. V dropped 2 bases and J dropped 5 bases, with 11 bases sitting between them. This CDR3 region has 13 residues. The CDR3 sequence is CASSLSQVHEQYF. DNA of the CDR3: TGCGCCAGCAGCTTATCACAGGTCCACGAGCAGTACTTC.

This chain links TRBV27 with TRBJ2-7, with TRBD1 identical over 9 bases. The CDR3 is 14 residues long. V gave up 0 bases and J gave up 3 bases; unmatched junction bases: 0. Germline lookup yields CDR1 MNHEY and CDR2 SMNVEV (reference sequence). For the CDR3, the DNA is TGTGCCAGCAGTTTATCGACAGGGGGCTACGAGCAGTACTTC. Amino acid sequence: CASSLSTGGYEQYF.

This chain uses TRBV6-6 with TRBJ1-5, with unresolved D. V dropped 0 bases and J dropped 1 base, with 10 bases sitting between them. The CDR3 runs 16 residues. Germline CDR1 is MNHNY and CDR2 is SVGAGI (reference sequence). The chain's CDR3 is CASSYSLRQSNQPQHF. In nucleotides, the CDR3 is TGTGCCAGCAGTTACTCTTTGAGACAAAGCAATCAGCCCCAGCATTTT.

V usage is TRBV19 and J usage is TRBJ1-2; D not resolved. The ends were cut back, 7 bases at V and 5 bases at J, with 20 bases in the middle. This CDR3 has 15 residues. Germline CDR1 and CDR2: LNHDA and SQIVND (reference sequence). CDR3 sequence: CASTSPTRRGYGYTF. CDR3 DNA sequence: TGTGCCAGTACCTCCCCAACGAGGCGGGGTTATGGCTACACCTTC.

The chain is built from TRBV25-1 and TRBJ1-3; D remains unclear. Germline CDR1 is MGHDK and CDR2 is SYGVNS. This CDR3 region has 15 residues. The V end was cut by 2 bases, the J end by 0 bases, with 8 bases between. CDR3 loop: CASSETEDSGNTIYF. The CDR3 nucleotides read TGTGCCAGCAGTGAAACAGAAGACTCTGGAAACACCATATATTTT.

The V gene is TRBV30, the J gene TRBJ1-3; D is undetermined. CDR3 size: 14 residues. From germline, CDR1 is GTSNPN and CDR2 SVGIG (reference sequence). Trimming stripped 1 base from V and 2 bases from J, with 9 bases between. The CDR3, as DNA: TGTGCCTGGAGTGGCGGTTCGACTGGAAACACCATATATTTT. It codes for CAWSGGSTGNTIYF.

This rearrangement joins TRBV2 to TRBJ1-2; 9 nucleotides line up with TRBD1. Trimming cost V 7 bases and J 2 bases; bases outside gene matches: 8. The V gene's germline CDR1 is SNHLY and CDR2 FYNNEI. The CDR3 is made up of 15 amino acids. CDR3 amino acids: CASKEQGASNYGYTF. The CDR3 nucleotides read TGTGCCAGCAAGGAACAGGGGGCGTCCAACTATGGCTACACCTTC.

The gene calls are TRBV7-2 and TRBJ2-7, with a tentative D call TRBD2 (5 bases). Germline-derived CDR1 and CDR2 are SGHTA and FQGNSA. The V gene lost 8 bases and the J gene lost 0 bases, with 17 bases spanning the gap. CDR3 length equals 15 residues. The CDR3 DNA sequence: TGTGCCAGCGCCTTATCGGGGATGAGCTCCTACGAGCAGTACTTC. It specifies CASALSGMSSYEQYF.

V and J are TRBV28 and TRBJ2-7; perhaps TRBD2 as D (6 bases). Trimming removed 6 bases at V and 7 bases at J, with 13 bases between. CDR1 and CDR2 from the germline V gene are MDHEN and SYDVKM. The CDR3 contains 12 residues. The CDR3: CASSPVGGEQYF. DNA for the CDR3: TGTGCCAGCAGCCCCGTTGGGGGGGAGCAGTACTTC.

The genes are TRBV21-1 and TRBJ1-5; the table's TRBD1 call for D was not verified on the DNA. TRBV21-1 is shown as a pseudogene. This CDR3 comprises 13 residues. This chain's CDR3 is CARSGAGNQPQHF. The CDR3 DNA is TGTGCCAGAAGTGGGGCAGGTAATCAGCCCCAGCATTTT.

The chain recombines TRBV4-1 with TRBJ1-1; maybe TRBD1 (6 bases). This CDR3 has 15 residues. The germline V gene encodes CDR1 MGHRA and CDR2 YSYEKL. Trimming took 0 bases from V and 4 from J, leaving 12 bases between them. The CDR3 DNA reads TGCGCCAGCAGCCAAGATCAGGGGACGGGCACTGAAGCTTTCTTT. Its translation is CASSQDQGTGTEAFF.

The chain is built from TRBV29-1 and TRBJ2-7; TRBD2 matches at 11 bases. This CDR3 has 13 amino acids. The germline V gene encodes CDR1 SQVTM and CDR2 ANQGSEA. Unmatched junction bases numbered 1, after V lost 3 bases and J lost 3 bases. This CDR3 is CSVEGLADYEQYF. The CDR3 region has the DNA TGCAGCGTTGAGGGACTAGCGGACTACGAGCAGTACTTC.

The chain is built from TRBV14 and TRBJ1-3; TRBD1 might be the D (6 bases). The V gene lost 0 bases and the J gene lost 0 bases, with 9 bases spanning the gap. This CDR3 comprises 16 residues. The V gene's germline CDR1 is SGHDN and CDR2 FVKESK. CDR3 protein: CASSQDTGYSGNTIYF. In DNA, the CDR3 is TGTGCCAGCAGCCAAGATACAGGGTACTCTGGAAACACCATATATTTT.

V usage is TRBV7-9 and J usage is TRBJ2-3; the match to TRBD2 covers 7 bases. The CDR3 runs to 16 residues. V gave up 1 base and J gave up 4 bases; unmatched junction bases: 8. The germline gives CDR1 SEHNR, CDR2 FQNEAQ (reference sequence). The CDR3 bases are TGTGCCAGCAGCTTAGTGTGGGAGGGCGGGTCAGATACGCAGTATTTT. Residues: CASSLVWEGGSDTQYF.

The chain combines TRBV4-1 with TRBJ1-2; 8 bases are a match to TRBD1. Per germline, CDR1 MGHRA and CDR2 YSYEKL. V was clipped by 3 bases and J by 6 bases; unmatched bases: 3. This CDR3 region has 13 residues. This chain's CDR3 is CASSQSGQDGYTF. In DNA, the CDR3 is TGCGCCAGCAGCCAGTCGGGACAGGATGGCTACACCTTC.

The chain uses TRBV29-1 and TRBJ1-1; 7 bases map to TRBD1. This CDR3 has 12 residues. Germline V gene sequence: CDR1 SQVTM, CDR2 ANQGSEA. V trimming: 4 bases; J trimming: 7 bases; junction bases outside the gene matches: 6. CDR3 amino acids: CSVGQGEVEAFF. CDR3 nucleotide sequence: TGCAGCGTTGGACAGGGTGAGGTTGAAGCTTTCTTT.

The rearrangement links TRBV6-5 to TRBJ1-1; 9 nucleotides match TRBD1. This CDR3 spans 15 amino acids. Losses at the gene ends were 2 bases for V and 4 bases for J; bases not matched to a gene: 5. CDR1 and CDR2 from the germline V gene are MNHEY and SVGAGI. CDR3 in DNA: TGTGCCAGCAGTTACCGAGGACAGGGGAGCACTGAAGCTTTCTTT. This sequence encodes CASSYRGQGSTEAFF.

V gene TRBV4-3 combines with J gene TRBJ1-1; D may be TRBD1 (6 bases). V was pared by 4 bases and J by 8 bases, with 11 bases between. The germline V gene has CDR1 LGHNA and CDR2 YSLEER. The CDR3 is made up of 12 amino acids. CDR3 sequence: CASSLFQGEAFF. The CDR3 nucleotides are TGCGCCAGCAGCCTCTTTCAGGGGGAAGCTTTCTTT.

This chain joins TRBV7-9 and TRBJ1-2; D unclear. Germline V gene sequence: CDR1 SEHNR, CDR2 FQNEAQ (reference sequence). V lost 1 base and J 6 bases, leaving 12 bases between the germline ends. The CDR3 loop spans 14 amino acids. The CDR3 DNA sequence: TGTGCCAGCAGCTTAGGCCCCCCTCTAAATGGCTACACCTTC. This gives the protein CASSLGPPLNGYTF.

The CDR3 is CASSFGEQYF. DNA for the CDR3: TGTGCCAGCAGTTTCGGGGAGCAGTACTTC. The rearrangement uses TRBV28 and TRBJ2-7, with unresolved D. The CDR3 length is 10 residues. The V end was cut by 3 bases, the J end by 7 bases, with 4 bases between. The germline CDR1 and CDR2 sequences are MDHEN and SYDVKM.

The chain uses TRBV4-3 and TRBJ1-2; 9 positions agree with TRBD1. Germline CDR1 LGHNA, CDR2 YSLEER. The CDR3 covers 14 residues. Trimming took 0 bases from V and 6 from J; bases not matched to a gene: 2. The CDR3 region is CASSQDWDRDGYTF. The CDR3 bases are TGCGCCAGCAGCCAAGATTGGGACAGGGATGGCTACACCTTC.

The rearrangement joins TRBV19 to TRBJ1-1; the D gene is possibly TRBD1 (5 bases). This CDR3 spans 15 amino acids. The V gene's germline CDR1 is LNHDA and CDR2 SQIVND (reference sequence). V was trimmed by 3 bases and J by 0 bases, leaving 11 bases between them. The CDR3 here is CASSILTAMNTEAFF. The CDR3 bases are TGTGCCAGTAGTATTCTGACAGCGATGAACACTGAAGCTTTCTTT.

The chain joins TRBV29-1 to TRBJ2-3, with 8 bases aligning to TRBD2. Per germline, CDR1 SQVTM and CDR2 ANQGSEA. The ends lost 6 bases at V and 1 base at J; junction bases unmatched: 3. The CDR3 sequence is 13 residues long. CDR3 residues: CSVRAGGTDTQYF. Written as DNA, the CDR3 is TGCAGCGTACGAGCGGGAGGCACAGATACGCAGTATTTT.

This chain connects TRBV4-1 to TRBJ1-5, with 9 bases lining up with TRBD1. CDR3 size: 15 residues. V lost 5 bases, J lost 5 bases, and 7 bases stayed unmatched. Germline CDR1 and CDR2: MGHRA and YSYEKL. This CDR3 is CASSSRDRVDQPQHF. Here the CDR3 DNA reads TGCGCCAGCAGCTCCCGGGACAGGGTTGATCAGCCCCAGCATTTT.